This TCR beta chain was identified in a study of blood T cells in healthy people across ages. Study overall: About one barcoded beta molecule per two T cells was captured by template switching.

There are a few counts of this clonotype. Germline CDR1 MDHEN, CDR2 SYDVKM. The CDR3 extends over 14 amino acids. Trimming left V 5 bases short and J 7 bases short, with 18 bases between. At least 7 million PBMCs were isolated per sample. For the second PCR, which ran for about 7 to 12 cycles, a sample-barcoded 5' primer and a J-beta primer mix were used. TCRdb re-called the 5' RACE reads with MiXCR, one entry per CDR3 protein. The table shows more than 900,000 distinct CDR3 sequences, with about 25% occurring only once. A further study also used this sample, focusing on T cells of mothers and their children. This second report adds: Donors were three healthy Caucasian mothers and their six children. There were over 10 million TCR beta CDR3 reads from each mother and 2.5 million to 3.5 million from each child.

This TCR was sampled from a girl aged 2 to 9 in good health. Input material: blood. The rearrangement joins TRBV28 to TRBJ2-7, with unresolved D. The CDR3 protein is CASSADSDLGEQYF. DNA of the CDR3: TGTGCCAGCAGTGCTGACTCCGATCTGGGGGAGCAGTACTTC.